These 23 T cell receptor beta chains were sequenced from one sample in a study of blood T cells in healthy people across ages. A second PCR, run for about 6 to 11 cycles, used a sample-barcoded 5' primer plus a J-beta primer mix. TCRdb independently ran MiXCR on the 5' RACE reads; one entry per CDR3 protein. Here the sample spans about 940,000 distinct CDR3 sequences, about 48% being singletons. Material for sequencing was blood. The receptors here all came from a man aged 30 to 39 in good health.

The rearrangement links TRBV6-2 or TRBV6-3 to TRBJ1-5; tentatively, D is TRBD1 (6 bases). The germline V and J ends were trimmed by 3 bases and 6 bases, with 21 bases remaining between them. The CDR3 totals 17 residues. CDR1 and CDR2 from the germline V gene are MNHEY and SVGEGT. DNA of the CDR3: TGTGCCAGCAGTTATTTGGCAGGGGACATCAGCGGTCAGCCCCAGCATTTT. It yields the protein CASSYLAGDISGQPQHF.

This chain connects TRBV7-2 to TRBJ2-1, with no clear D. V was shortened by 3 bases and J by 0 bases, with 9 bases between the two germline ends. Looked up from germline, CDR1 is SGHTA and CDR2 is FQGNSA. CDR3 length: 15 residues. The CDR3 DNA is TGTGCCAGCAGCTTTTCAGCCGTCTCCTACAATGAGCAGTTCTTC. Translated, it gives CASSFSAVSYNEQFF.

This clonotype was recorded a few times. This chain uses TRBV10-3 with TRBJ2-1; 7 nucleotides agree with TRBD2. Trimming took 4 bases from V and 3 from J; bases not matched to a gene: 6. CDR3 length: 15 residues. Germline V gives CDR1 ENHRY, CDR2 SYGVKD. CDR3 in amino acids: CAISGPAGNYNEQFF. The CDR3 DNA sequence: TGTGCCATCAGTGGTCCAGCGGGGAACTACAATGAGCAGTTCTTC.

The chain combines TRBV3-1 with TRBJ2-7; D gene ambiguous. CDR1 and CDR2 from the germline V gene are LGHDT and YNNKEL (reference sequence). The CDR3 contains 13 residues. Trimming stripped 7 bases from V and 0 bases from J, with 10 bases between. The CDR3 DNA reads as TGTGCCAGCACTAGGTCTCACTCCTACGAGCAGTACTTC. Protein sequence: CASTRSHSYEQYF.

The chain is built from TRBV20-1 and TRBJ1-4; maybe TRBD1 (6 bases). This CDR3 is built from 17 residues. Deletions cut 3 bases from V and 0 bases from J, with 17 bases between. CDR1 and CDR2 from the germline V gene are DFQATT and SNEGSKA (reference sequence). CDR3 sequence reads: CSAREGHLVATNEKLFF. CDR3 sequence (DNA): TGCAGTGCTAGGGAGGGACACTTAGTTGCAACTAATGAAAAACTGTTTTTT.

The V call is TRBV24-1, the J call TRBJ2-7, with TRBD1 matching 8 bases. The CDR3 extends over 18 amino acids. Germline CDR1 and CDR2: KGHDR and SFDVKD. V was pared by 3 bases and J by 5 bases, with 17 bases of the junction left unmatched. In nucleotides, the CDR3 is TGTGCCACCAGTGATCGCTCGCACCGGGACAGGAAACTCCACGAGCAGTACTTC. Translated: CATSDRSHRDRKLHEQYF.

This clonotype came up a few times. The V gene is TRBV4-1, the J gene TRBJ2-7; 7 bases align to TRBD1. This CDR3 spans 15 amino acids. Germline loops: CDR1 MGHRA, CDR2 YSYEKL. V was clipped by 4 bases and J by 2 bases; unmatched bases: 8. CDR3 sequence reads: CASSLAGTATYEQYF. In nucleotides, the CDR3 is TGCGCCAGCAGCCTTGCAGGGACAGCGACCTACGAGCAGTACTTC.

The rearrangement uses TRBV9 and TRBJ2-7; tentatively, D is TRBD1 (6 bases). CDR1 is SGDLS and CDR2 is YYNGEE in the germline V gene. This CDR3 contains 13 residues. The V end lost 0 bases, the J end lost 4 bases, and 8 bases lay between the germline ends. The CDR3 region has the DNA TGTGCCAGCAGCGTAGCCGGACAGTACGAGCAGTACTTC. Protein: CASSVAGQYEQYF.

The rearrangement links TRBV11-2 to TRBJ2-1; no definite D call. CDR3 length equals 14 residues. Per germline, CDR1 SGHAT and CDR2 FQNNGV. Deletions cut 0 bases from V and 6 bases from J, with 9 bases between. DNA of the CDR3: TGTGCCAGCAGCTTAGATAACGGATCCAATGAGCAGTTCTTC. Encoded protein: CASSLDNGSNEQFF.

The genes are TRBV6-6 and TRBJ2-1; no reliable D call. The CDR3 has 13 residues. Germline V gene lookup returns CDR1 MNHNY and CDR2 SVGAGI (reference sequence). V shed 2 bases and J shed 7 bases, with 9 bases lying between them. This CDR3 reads CASSYATLNEQFF. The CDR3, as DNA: TGTGCCAGCAGTTACGCTACTTTGAATGAGCAGTTCTTC.

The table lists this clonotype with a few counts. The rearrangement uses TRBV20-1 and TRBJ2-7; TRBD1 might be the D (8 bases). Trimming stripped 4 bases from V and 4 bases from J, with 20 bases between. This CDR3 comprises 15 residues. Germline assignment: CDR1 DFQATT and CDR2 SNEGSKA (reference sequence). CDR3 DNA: TGCAGTGCTACTCCCGACAGGGGAGGGATTTACGAGCAGTACTTC. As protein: CSATPDRGGIYEQYF.

CDR3 sequence reads: CASMRTDPQETQFF. Written as DNA, the CDR3 is TGCGCCAGCATGCGTACGGACCCCCAAGAGACCCAGTTCTTC. This chain joins TRBV5-1 and TRBJ2-5; D is undetermined. The DNA end is more similar to TRBJ2-1, so the J call may be wrong. Germline values: CDR1 SGHRS, CDR2 YFSETQ. The CDR3 sequence is 14 residues long.

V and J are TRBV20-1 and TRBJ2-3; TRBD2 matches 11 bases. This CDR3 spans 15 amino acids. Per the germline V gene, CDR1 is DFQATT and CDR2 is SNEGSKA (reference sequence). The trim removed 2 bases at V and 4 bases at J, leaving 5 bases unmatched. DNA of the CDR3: TGCAGTGCTAGAATCGGGACTAGCGGAGCAGATACGCAGTATTTT. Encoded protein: CSARIGTSGADTQYF.

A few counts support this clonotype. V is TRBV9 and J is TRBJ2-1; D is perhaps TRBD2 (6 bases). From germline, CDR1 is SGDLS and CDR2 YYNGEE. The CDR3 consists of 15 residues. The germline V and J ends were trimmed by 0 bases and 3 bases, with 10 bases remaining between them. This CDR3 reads CASSVGSGLYNEQFF. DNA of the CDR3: TGTGCCAGCAGCGTAGGATCGGGACTCTACAATGAGCAGTTCTTC. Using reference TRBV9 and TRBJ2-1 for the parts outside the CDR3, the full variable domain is DSGVTQTPKHLITATGQRVTLRCSPRSGDLSVYWYQQSLDQGLQFLIQYYNGEERAKGNILERFSAQQFPDLHSELNLSSLELGDSALYFCASSVGSGLYNEQFFGPGTRLTVL.

The DNA of the CDR3 is TGCAGTGCTAGAAAACCCACGCGCAAGACCCAGTACTTC. Translating gives CSARKPTRKTQYF. The chain has TRBV20-1 and TRBJ2-7, with D unresolved. Matching the DNA end better, TRBJ2-5 makes the J call doubtful. CDR1 is DFQATT and CDR2 is SNEGSKA in the germline V gene (reference sequence). This CDR3 has 13 amino acids.

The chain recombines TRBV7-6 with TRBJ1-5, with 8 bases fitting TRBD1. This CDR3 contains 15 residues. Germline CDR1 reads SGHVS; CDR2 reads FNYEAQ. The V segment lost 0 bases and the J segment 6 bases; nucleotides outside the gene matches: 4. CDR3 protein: CASSLASGGGQPQHF. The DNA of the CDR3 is TGTGCCAGCAGCTTAGCATCAGGGGGCGGTCAGCCCCAGCATTTT.

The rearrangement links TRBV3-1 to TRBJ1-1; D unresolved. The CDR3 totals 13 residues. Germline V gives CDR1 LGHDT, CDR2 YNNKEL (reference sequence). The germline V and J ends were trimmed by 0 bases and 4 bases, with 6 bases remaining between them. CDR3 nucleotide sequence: TGTGCCAGCAGCCAAGATATGGGCACTGAAGCTTTCTTT. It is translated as CASSQDMGTEAFF.

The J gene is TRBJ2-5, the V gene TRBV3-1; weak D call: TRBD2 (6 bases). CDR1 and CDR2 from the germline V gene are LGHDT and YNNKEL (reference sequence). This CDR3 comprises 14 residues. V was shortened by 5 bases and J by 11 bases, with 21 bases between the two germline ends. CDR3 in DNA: TGTGCCAGCAGCACGGGACTGGGGACCATGGAGCAGTACTTC. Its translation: CASSTGLGTMEQYF.

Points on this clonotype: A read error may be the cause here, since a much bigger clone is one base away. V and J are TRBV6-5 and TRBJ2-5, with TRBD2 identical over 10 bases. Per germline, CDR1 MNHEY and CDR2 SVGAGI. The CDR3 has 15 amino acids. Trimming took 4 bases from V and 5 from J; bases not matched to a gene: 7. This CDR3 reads CASSSIVLAGETQYF. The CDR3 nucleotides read TGTGCCAGCAGTTCTATTGTACTAGCGGGGGAGACCCAGTACTTC.

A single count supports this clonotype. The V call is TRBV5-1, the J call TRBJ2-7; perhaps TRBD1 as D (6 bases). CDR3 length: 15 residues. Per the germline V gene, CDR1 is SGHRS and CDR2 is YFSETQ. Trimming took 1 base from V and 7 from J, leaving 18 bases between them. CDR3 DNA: TGCGCCAGCAGCTTGAGCGACAGGCGCAACAATGAGCAGTACTTC. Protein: CASSLSDRRNNEQYF.

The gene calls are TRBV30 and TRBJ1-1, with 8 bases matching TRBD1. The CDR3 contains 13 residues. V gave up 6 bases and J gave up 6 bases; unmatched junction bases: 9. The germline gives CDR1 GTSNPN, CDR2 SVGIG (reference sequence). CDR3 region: CACSLRTGSEAFF. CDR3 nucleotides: TGTGCCTGTAGTCTCAGGACAGGGTCTGAAGCTTTCTTT.

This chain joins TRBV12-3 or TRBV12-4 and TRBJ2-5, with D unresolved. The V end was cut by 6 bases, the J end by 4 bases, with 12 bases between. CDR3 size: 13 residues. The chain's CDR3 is CASRKRSRETQYF. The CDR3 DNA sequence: TGTGCCAGCAGAAAACGGAGTAGAGAGACCCAGTACTTC.

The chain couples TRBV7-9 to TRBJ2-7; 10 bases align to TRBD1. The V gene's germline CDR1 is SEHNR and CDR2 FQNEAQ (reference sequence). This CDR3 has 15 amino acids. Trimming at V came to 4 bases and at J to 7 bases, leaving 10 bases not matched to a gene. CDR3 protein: CASSWGTGVRDEQYF. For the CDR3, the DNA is TGTGCCAGCAGCTGGGGGACAGGGGTTCGCGATGAGCAGTACTTC.